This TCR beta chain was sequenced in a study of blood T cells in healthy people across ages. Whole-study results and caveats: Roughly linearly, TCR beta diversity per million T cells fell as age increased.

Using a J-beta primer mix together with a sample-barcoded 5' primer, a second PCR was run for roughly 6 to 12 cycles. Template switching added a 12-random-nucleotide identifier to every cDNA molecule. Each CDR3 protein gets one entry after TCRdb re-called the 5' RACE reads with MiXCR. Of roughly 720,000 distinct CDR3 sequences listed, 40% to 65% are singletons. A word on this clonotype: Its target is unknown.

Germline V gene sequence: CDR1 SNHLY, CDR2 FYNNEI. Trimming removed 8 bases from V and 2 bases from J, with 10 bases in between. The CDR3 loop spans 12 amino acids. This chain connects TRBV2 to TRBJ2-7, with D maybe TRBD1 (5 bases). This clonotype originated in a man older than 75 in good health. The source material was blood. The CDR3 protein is CASRQGTYEQYF. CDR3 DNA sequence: TGTGCCAGCCGGCAGGGAACCTACGAGCAGTACTTC.